A selection of T cell receptor beta chains follows, all from one sample in a study of OX40 agonist ivuxolimab in advanced cancers. Assay: immunoSEQ multiplex PCR; the TCRdb copy retains only in-frame clones and omits some. The repertoire holds 77,000 or so clones, with 90% to 95% as singletons. The sample was CD4+ or CD8+ T cells sorted from blood, taken in a trial of the OX40 agonist ivuxolimab. All receptors derive from an adult with an advanced solid tumor such as melanoma, head and neck, liver or kidney cancer. Each CDR3 is given with its conserved first and last residue. A D gene is named only where the DNA matches it firmly. Clone size is not always given. Where it is, it says once, few, many or a class for expanded clones.

v_call	j_call	d_call	clone_size	cdr3_nt	cdr3_aa
TRBV25-1	TRBJ1-4	NA	NA	TGTGCCAGCAGTGCATTCGAACAGGGAGGCGAAAAACTGTTTTTT	CASSAFEQGGEKLFF
TRBV5-1	TRBJ2-2	NA	NA	TGCGCCAGCAGCTTGGGGTCAGGGTCCATTTCGAACACCGGGGAGCTGTTTTTT	CASSLGSGSISNTGELFF
TRBV11-3	TRBJ1-2	TRBD1	NA	TGTGCCAGCAGCCCGGGACAGTATGGCTACACCTTC	CASSPGQYGYTF
TRBV10-1	TRBJ2-2	NA	few	TGCGCCAGCAGTGAACGCCTTTTAACCGGGGAGCTGTTTTTT	CASSERLLTGELFF
TRBV5-1	TRBJ1-5	NA	NA	TGCGCCAGCAGCTTTACGGGGGGCCGGGATCAGCCCCAGCATTTT	CASSFTGGRDQPQHF
TRBV5-1	TRBJ1-2	NA	once	TGCGCCAGCAGCTTTGGGCGACAGCCCTTCACCGGGGCGGACGGCTACACCTTC	CASSFGRQPFTGADGYTF
TRBV5-4	TRBJ2-3	TRBD2	NA	TGTGCCAGCAGCTTGGCCATTAGCGGGGACACAGATACGCAGTATTTT	CASSLAISGDTDTQYF
TRBV15	TRBJ2-1	NA	NA	TGTGCCACCAGCAGAGCGGTTGGCTCCTACAATGAGCAGTTCTTC	CATSRAVGSYNEQFF
TRBV28	TRBJ2-2	TRBD1	NA	TGTGCCAGCAGTGGGACAGGGTCAGGAACCGGGGAGCTGTTTTTT	CASSGTGSGTGELFF
TRBV5-1	TRBJ2-2	TRBD2	once	TGCGCCAGCAGCCAGACTAGCCCGACTAGCGGGAACACCGGGGAGCTGTTTTTT	CASSQTSPTSGNTGELFF
TRBV5-8	TRBJ2-5	NA	NA	TGTGCCAGCAGCTTGTGGCAGGGAGGAGAGACCCAGTACTTC	CASSLWQGGETQYF
TRBV4-2	TRBJ1-5	NA	few	TGTGCCAGCAGCCACAACCGGGACGATCAGCCCCAGCATTTT	CASSHNRDDQPQHF
TRBV29-1	TRBJ2-1	NA	NA	TGCAGTTCGACCGTATCCTACAATGAGCAGTTCTTC	CSSTVSYNEQFF
TRBV7-2	TRBJ2-3	TRBD2	NA	TGTGCCAGCAGCGGGACTAGTGGTGTAGATACGCAGTATTTT	CASSGTSGVDTQYF
TRBV9	TRBJ2-2	NA	NA	TGTGCCAGCAGCGCCCCAGGACTTAACACCGGGGAGCTGTTTTTT	CASSAPGLNTGELFF
TRBV18	TRBJ1-2	NA	once	TGTGCCAGCTCACCGGTGGGCCCTTCCGATGGCTACACCTTC	CASSPVGPSDGYTF
TRBV7-2	TRBJ1-1	NA	NA	TGTGCCAGCAGCTTAGGAGGGACCGTTGAAGCTTTCTTT	CASSLGGTVEAFF
TRBV11-3	TRBJ2-3	NA	NA	TGTGCCAGCAGCTTACCGGGGGTCGGCACAGATACGCAGTATTTT	CASSLPGVGTDTQYF
TRBV11-2	TRBJ2-1	TRBD2	NA	TGTGCCAGCAGCTTTGCGTTAGCGGGAGTGGGGGAGCAGTTCTTC	CASSFALAGVGEQFF
TRBV7-9	TRBJ1-4	NA	NA	TGTGCCAGCAGCCCCCCCGGGGGTGTAGGGGAAAAACTGTTTTTT	CASSPPGGVGEKLFF
TRBV5-1	TRBJ2-3	NA	NA	TGCGCCAGCAACACACAGGGAATCACAGATACGCAGTATTTT	CASNTQGITDTQYF
TRBV28	TRBJ2-3	TRBD2	NA	TGTGCCAGCAGTGGGGGACTAGCGGGAGTGAATACGCAGTATTTT	CASSGGLAGVNTQYF
TRBV19	TRBJ1-1	NA	NA	TGTGCCAGTAGTATTTCAGGGGTTAGCACTGAAGCTTTCTTT	CASSISGVSTEAFF
TRBV6-5	TRBJ2-1	NA	NA	TGTGCCAGCAGTCCTCAGAACGTTGTCGGTGAGCAGTTCTTC	CASSPQNVVGEQFF
TRBV5-1	TRBJ1-2	NA	NA	TGCGCCAGCAGCTTGGAACCAGGACCCTATGGCTACACCTTC	CASSLEPGPYGYTF
TRBV7-9	TRBJ2-2	TRBD2	NA	TGTGCCAGCAGCTTAAACGGGAGGGGCCGAAGCGGGGAGCTGTTTTTT	CASSLNGRGRSGELFF
TRBV7-9	TRBJ1-1	NA	once	TGTGCCAGCAGCTTAGTACCATGGGACACTGAAGCTTTCTTT	CASSLVPWDTEAFF
TRBV4-2	TRBJ2-2	TRBD2	NA	TGTGCCAGCAGCCCCGCAGCGGGGCGAGACACCGGGGAGCTGTTTTTT	CASSPAAGRDTGELFF
TRBV5-4	TRBJ2-5	NA	NA	TGTGCCAGCAGCTTTTTGGGGAGCGAAGAGACCCAGTACTTC	CASSFLGSEETQYF
TRBV7-3	TRBJ1-1	NA	NA	TGTGCCAGCAGTACCGTCGGGGGCACTGAAGCTTTCTTT	CASSTVGGTEAFF